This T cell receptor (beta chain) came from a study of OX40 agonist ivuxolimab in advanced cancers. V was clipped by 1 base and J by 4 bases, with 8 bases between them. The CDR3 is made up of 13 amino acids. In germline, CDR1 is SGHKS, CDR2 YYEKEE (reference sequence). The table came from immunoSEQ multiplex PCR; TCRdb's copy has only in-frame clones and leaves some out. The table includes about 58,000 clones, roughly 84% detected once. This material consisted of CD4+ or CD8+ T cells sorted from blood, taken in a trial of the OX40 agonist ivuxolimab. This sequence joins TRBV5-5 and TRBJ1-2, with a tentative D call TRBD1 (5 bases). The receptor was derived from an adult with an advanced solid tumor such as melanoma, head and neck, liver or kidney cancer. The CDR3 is CASSLTGVYGYTF. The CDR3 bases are TGTGCCAGCAGCTTGACAGGAGTCTATGGCTACACCTTC.